This T cell receptor (beta chain) is drawn from a study of blood T cell repertoires in COVID-19. Study background: Sources were T cells, B-cell-depleted T cells, or PBMCs; the material itself was cDNA or gDNA.

Here immunoSEQ multiplex PCR was the method, and the copy in TCRdb shows in-frame clones only, minus some. This sample has under 300,000 clones, with about 90% found just once. Trimming left V 6 bases short and J 1 base short, with 22 bases between. The germline V gene encodes CDR1 MRHNA and CDR2 SNTAGT. The CDR3 loop spans 17 amino acids. Cohort allocation depended upon clinical history that participants reported. Sequencing used PBMCs or T cells enriched from blood (not recorded which). The TCR originated in a human donor in a cohort exposed to, infected with or recovered from COVID-19 (not recorded which). The donor label of this sample is uncertain. The rearrangement joins TRBV6-4 to TRBJ2-7; D perhaps matches TRBD1 (8 bases). Here the CDR3 DNA reads TGTGCCAGCAGCGGGGGGAGTGGACAGGGAATGTCCTACGAGCAGTACTTC. It is translated as CASSGGSGQGMSYEQYF.